One T cell receptor (beta chain) is described in this entry. Its specific antigen is unknown. One base away there is no much larger clone; base qualities are not given. The CDR3 spans 15 residues, from the cysteine through the phenylalanine. Only CDR3 DNA is held: 45 bases, read in frame from base 1. For this chain, trimming is 2 bases at the V end and 4 bases at the J end, and the number of junction bases without a gene match is 7. The germline V gene sets CDR1 to MNHNS and CDR2 to SASEGT. The sample comes from a study of T cell repertoires in cytomegalovirus infection (dated by TCRdb to between 2018 and 2021). Notes on the research overall: Donor HLA type was relevant to the analysis, because carriage of CMV infection together with the matching HLA type was indicated by public TCR beta signatures. What the authors observed across the whole study: Carriers of CMV infection plus the relevant HLA type were discriminated by the cumulative frequency of public TCR beta family members in the study cohort and in an independent roughly 340-donor cohort. The ex vivo response was dominated by HLA-C-restricted CMV-specific TCR beta clonotypes, which also provided the single most frequent clonotype in two of eight donors.

For sequencing, an Illumina HiSeq 1500 was employed. TCRdb reran the public reads through fastp at Q25 and MiXCR, keeping productive beta chains. Duplicate CDR3 protein sequences are folded into a single record with the most common DNA and genes. Here the sample has a few hundred thousand distinct CDR3 sequences; over 15% occur a single time. Around half of the sample rests with the top ten. Rearrangement joined TRBV6-1 to TRBJ2-5; TRBD2 fits 7 bases in the junction. The specimen was CD8+ T cells from PBMCs. The sequence was obtained from a human donor in good health (CMV status not recorded). Some clones in this sample may be carry-over from other donors' samples. The CDR3 loop reads CASSENPSGGETQYF. The DNA reads TGTGCCAGCAGTGAAAACCCTAGCGGCGGAGAGACCCAGTACTTC.